In this sample, the clone carrying this T cell receptor (beta chain) turned up a few times. The source of the sample is a study of T cells in Graves' hyperthyroidism and ophthalmopathy. The CDR3 spans 14 residues. The V segment lost 2 bases and the J segment 10 bases; nucleotides outside the gene matches: 3. Researchers amplified the TCR beta CDR3 regions from RNA transcripts. A set of HTBI primers served as the primers for a first-round RT-PCR of the TCR CDR3. One entry per CDR3 protein results from TCRdb running MiXCR on the multiplex PCR reads. Among 490,000 or so distinct CDR3 sequences listed, approximately 23% were seen once. Ophthalmopathy cases scored 3 or more on the Clinical Activity Score and 4 or more on NOSPECS grade, with duration below 3 months. Not enrolled were patients with uncontrolled infection, other autoimmune disease, pregnancy or lactation. Together with thyroid ultrasound, orbital computed tomography, serum thyroxine and TRAb, clinical symptoms were used for diagnoses. The PBMCs had their origin in 7.5 to 10 ml of fresh peripheral blood.

This clonotype was sampled from an older woman with Graves' ophthalmopathy. The V and J genes are TRBV12-3 or TRBV12-4 and TRBJ1-6; 9 bases agree with TRBD1. The specimen sequenced was blood. For the CDR3, the DNA is TGTGCCAGCAGTTTAACAGGGGGCAGGTCACCCCTCCACTTT. This sequence encodes CASSLTGGRSPLHF.